Each of the 21 T cell receptor beta chains below was sequenced from the same sample in a study of Ad26.COV2.S vaccination and SARS-CoV-2 variants. The protocol was immunoSEQ multiplex PCR, while the TCRdb copy is restricted to in-frame clones and leaves out a portion. The table has hundreds of thousands of clones, about 91% seen once. This material consisted of peripheral blood, taken after recovery from COVID-19. The receptors derive from a human donor who had recovered from COVID-19.

The V call is TRBV18, the J call TRBJ1-6; tentatively, D is TRBD1 (6 bases). This CDR3 has 17 residues. Germline CDR1 reads KGHSH; CDR2 reads LQKENI. Trimming pared 5 bases from V and 1 base from J, leaving 15 bases between. CDR3 DNA sequence: TGTGCCAGCTCATCCGGACAGCCCCTGTCCTATAATTCACCCCTCCACTTT. It translates to CASSSGQPLSYNSPLHF.

This chain connects TRBV11-3 to TRBJ2-2; no firm D call. V was clipped by 1 base and J by 7 bases, with 7 bases between them. Germline V gene sequence: CDR1 SGHNT, CDR2 YENEEA. The CDR3 consists of 13 residues. The CDR3 reads CASSLVGIGELFF. As DNA, the CDR3 is TGTGCCAGCAGCTTAGTAGGAATCGGGGAGCTGTTTTTT.

This chain joins TRBV4-1 and TRBJ1-5; no definite D call. Germline assignment: CDR1 MGHRA and CDR2 YSYEKL. Trimming pared 6 bases from V and 5 bases from J, leaving 11 bases between. This CDR3 contains 13 residues. Here the CDR3 reads CASSRAQDQPQHF. CDR3 DNA: TGCGCCAGCAGTAGGGCACAAGATCAGCCCCAGCATTTT.

The chain couples TRBV2 to TRBJ1-3, with TRBD1 as a possible D gene (6 bases). The CDR3 contains 16 residues. Germline CDR1 and CDR2: SNHLY and FYNNEI. Trimming stripped 4 bases from V and 0 bases from J, with 13 bases between. This CDR3 reads CASSALTGISGNTIYF. In DNA form, the CDR3 reads TGTGCCAGCAGTGCACTCACAGGGATCTCTGGAAACACCATATATTTT.

This clone has just a few counts. V usage is TRBV11-2 and J usage is TRBJ1-6; D not certain. CDR3 size: 14 residues. Germline CDR1 and CDR2: SGHAT and FQNNGV. Trimming pared 1 base from V and 7 bases from J, leaving 8 bases between. Here the CDR3 reads CASSLVVENSPLHF. Here the CDR3 DNA reads TGTGCCAGCAGCTTAGTAGTGGAAAATTCACCCCTCCACTTT. Full variable domain (rest looked up from reference TRBV11-2 and TRBJ1-6): EAGVAQSPRYKIIEKRQSVAFWCNPISGHATLYWYQQILGQGPKLLIQFQNNGVVDDSQLPKDRFSAERLKGVDSTLKIQPAKLEDSAVYLCASSLVVENSPLHFGNGTRLTVT.

V and J are TRBV19 and TRBJ1-1, with D unclear. CDR1 is LNHDA, CDR2 SQIVND, per germline (reference sequence). Between the trimmed V and J ends, which lost 7 bases and 3 bases, there was a span of 3 bases. CDR3 length: 10 residues. The CDR3: CASKHTEAFF. CDR3 nucleotides: TGTGCCAGTAAACACACTGAAGCTTTCTTT.

The chain joins TRBV27 to TRBJ2-4; TRBD1 is a possible D gene (7 bases). This CDR3 contains 14 residues. V was shortened by 0 bases and J by 7 bases, with 10 bases between the two germline ends. Germline V gene sequence: CDR1 MNHEY, CDR2 SMNVEV (reference sequence). In DNA form, the CDR3 reads TGTGCCAGCAGTTTATCGTCAGGGGGGAACATTCAGTACTTC. Translating gives CASSLSSGGNIQYF.

This clone was found a few times. J is TRBJ1-1 and V is TRBV7-9; D gene ambiguous. In germline, CDR1 is SEHNR, CDR2 FQNEAQ (reference sequence). The CDR3 length is 15 residues. Trimming cost V 0 bases and J 2 bases, with 10 bases left between them. CDR3 bases: TGTGCCAGCAGCTTAGCCCTAGGGAACAACACTGAAGCTTTCTTT. Encoded protein: CASSLALGNNTEAFF.

The V gene is TRBV5-1, the J gene TRBJ2-1, with D possibly TRBD2 on 6 matching bases. Germline CDR1 SGHRS, CDR2 YFSETQ. V shed 3 bases and J shed 1 base, with 14 bases lying between them. The CDR3 is made up of 16 amino acids. The CDR3 loop is CASSSRSGNSYNEQFF. The CDR3 DNA follows: TGCGCCAGCAGCTCCCGTAGCGGCAATTCCTACAATGAGCAGTTCTTC. The full variable domain, its missing parts supplied by reference TRBV5-1 and TRBJ2-1, is KAGVTQTPRYLIKTRGQQVTLSCSPISGHRSVSWYQQTPGQGLQFLFEYFSETQRNKGNFPGRFSGRQFSNSRSEMNVSTLELGDSALYLCASSSRSGNSYNEQFFGPGTRLTVL.

The chain employs TRBV7-9 and TRBJ1-2; D ambiguous. From germline, CDR1 is SEHNR and CDR2 FQNEAQ (reference sequence). Trimming pared 6 bases from V and 2 bases from J, leaving 13 bases between. This CDR3 is 14 amino acids long. In DNA form, the CDR3 reads TGTGCCAGCAGTGGGTTACGGGTAAACTATGGCTACACCTTC. Translated, it gives CASSGLRVNYGYTF.

The chain recombines TRBV7-8 with TRBJ1-2, with a weak D call TRBD1 (5 bases). Trimming pared 5 bases from V and 5 bases from J, leaving 18 bases between. Looked up from germline, CDR1 is SGHVS and CDR2 is FQNEAQ. CDR3 size: 15 residues. CDR3 nucleotides: TGTGCCAGCAGCGCCTCGAAAGGGGTCCCTTATGGCTACACCTTC. Translation: CASSASKGVPYGYTF.

The chain is built from TRBV24-1 and TRBJ1-5; D may be TRBD1 (5 bases). This CDR3 is built from 14 residues. The V end was cut by 8 bases, the J end by 0 bases, with 10 bases between. Germline V gene data show CDR1 as KGHDR and CDR2 as SFDVKD. Here the CDR3 DNA reads TGTGCCACCATGGGGCGAATTAGCAATCAGCCCCAGCATTTT. It yields the protein CATMGRISNQPQHF.

The rearrangement uses TRBV9 and TRBJ1-2; the D is unclear. The germline V gene encodes CDR1 SGDLS and CDR2 YYNGEE. The CDR3 sequence is 13 residues long. The V gene lost 0 bases and the J gene lost 3 bases, with 6 bases spanning the gap. The CDR3 coding sequence is TGTGCCAGCAGCGTAGATCATGACTATGGCTACACCTTC. It specifies CASSVDHDYGYTF. Combining the CDR3 with reference TRBV9 and TRBJ1-2 gives the whole variable domain DSGVTQTPKHLITATGQRVTLRCSPRSGDLSVYWYQQSLDQGLQFLIQYYNGEERAKGNILERFSAQQFPDLHSELNLSSLELGDSALYFCASSVDHDYGYTFGSGTRLTVV.

The chain links TRBV6-5 to TRBJ1-5, with no clear D. Germline values: CDR1 MNHEY, CDR2 SVGAGI. CDR3 length: 12 residues. V lost 7 bases to trimming and J lost 4 bases, with 8 bases between them. The CDR3 is CASKVGNQPQHF. The CDR3 DNA is TGTGCCAGCAAGGTCGGAAATCAGCCCCAGCATTTT.

The chain couples TRBV19 to TRBJ2-3; weak D call: TRBD1 (6 bases). Germline V gene sequence: CDR1 LNHDA, CDR2 SQIVND (reference sequence). Trimming stripped 8 bases from V and 2 bases from J, with 8 bases between. The CDR3 extends over 12 amino acids. The CDR3 sequence is CASGDNTDTQYF. For the CDR3, the DNA is TGTGCCAGTGGGGACAACACAGATACGCAGTATTTT.

The CDR3 region has the DNA TGTGCCAGCAGTTCAGTACAGGGGGCTACTTCGTATGGCTACACCTTC. Its translation: CASSSVQGATSYGYTF. The chain carries TRBV28 and TRBJ1-2; 9 bases align to TRBD1. The trim removed 4 bases at V and 5 bases at J, leaving 11 bases unmatched. From germline, CDR1 is MDHEN and CDR2 SYDVKM. The CDR3 consists of 16 residues.

The chain combines TRBV7-9 with TRBJ2-7; no clear D. The germline V and J ends were trimmed by 5 bases and 2 bases, with 7 bases remaining between them. There are 12 residues in the CDR3. CDR1 and CDR2 (germline): SEHNR, FQNEAQ (reference sequence). DNA for the CDR3: TGTGCCAGCAGCCTTCACGCCTACGAGCAGTACTTC. Encoded protein: CASSLHAYEQYF.

This clone has only one observation. The J gene is TRBJ2-7, the V gene TRBV18; TRBD2 matches 9 bases. The CDR3 loop spans 14 amino acids. Germline V gives CDR1 KGHSH, CDR2 LQKENI. V shed 2 bases and J 2 bases; nucleotides not matched to a gene: 1. The CDR3 here is CASSPAGGAYEQYF. In DNA, the CDR3 is TGTGCCAGCTCACCAGCGGGGGGGGCCTACGAGCAGTACTTC.

The rearrangement links TRBV6-2 or TRBV6-3 to TRBJ1-4; D is uncertain. V shed 1 base and J shed 5 bases, with 11 bases lying between them. The CDR3 contains 15 residues. Germline-derived CDR1 and CDR2 are MNHEY and SVGEGT. The CDR3 nucleotides are TGTGCCAGCAGTTACTTCCCCGCGCTGAATGAAAAACTGTTTTTT. This translates into CASSYFPALNEKLFF.

A single count supports this clone. The rearrangement joins TRBV7-9 to TRBJ1-2, with a tentative D call TRBD1 (5 bases). Germline assignment: CDR1 SEHNR and CDR2 FQNEAQ (reference sequence). This CDR3 is built from 13 residues. The V and J ends lost 5 bases and 0 bases respectively, with 7 bases between them. The CDR3, as DNA: TGTGCCAGCAGCCGAGGGGCTAACTATGGCTACACCTTC. It codes for CASSRGANYGYTF.

The chain is built from TRBV9 and TRBJ1-3; D might be TRBD1 (5 bases). The germline V gene encodes CDR1 SGDLS and CDR2 YYNGEE. The CDR3 extends over 14 amino acids. Trimming took off 0 bases at V and 4 bases at J, with 8 bases between the two ends. CDR3 protein: CASSVEGTGNTIYF. The DNA for the CDR3 is TGTGCCAGCAGCGTAGAGGGGACGGGAAACACCATATATTTT.